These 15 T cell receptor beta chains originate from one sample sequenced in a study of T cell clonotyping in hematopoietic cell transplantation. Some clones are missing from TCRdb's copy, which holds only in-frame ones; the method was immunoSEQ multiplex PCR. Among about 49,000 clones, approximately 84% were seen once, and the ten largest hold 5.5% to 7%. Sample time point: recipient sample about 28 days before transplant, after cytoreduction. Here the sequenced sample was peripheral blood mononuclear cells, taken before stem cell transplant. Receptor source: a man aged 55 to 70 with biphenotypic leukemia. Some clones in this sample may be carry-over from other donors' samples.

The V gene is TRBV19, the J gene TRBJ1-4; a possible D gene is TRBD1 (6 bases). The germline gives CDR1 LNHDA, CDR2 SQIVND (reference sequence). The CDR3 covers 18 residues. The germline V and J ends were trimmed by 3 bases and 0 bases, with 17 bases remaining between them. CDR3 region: CASSIVPGAFSTNEKLFF. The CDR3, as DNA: TGTGCCAGTAGTATTGTCCCAGGGGCGTTTTCAACTAATGAAAAACTGTTTTTT.

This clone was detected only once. The CDR3 nucleotides read TGTGCCAGCAGCCCCCGATGGGATCTGATGAATACGCAGTATTTT. It is translated as CASSPRWDLMNTQYF. This rearrangement joins TRBV7-8 to TRBJ2-3; D is undetermined. Germline CDR1 SGHVS, CDR2 FQNEAQ. CDR3 length: 15 residues. V was trimmed by 5 bases and J by 7 bases, leaving 19 bases between them.

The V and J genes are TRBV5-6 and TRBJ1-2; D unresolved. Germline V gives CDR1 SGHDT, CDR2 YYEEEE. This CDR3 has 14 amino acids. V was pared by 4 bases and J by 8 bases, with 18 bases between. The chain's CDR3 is CASSGFIPVRGYTF. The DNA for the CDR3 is TGTGCCAGCAGCGGGTTTATCCCAGTTCGCGGCTACACCTTC.

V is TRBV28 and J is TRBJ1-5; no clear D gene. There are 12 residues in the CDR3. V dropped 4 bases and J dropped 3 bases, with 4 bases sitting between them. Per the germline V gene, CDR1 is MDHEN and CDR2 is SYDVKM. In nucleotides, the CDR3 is TGTGCCAGCAGTTCTAACAATCAGCCCCAGCATTTT. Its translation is CASSSNNQPQHF.

This CDR3 is CASSQDGSLYGYTF. The CDR3 coding sequence is TGCGCCAGCAGCCAAGATGGCAGTCTCTATGGCTACACCTTC. The chain carries TRBV4-1 and TRBJ1-2; D is unresolved. This CDR3 comprises 14 residues. Trimming shortened V by 0 bases and J by 4 bases, and 9 bases separated the two germline ends. Per the germline V gene, CDR1 is MGHRA and CDR2 is YSYEKL.

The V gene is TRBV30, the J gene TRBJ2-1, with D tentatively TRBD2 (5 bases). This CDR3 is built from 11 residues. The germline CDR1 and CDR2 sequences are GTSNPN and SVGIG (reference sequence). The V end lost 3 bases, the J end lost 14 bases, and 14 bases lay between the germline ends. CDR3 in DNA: TGTGCCTGGAGGTGGGGAGTTAAAGAGTTCTTC. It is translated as CAWRWGVKEFF. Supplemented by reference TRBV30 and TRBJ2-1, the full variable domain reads SQTIHQWPATLVQPVGSPLSLECTVEGTSNPNLYWYRQAAGRGLQLLFYSVGIGQISSEVPQNLSASRPQDRQFILSSKKLLLSDSGFYLCAWRWGVKEFFGPGTRLTVL.

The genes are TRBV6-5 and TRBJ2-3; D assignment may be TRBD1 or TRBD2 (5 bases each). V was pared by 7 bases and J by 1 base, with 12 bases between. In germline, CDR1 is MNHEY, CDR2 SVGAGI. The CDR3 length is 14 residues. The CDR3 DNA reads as TGTGCCAGCAACTCCGGGACGCGCACAGATACGCAGTATTTT. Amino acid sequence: CASNSGTRTDTQYF.

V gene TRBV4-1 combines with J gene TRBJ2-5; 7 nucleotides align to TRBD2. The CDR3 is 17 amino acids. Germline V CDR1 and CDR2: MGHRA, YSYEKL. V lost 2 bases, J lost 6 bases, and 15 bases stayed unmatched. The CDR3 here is CASSQLSGLGVMKTQYF. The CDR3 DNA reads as TGCGCCAGCAGCCAACTCAGTGGACTAGGGGTGATGAAGACCCAGTACTTC.

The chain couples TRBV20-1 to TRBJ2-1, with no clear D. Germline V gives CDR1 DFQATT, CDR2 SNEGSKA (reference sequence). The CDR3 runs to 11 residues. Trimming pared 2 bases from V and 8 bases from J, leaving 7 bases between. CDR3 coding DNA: TGCAGTGCTAGAACGGGTTATGAGCAGTTCTTC. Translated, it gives CSARTGYEQFF.

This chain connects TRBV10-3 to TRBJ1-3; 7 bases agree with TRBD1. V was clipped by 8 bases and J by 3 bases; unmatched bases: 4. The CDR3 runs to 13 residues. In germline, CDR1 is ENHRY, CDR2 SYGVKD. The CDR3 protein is CAISPGGGNTIYF. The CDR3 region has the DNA TGTGCCATCTCGCCAGGGGGTGGAAACACCATATATTTT.

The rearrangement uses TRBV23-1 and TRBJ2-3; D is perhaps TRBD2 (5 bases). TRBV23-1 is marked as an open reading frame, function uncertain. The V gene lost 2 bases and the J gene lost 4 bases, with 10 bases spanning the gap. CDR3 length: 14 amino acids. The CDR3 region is CASSQEGPADTQYF. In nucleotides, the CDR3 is TGCGCCAGCAGTCAAGAGGGCCCCGCAGATACGCAGTATTTT.

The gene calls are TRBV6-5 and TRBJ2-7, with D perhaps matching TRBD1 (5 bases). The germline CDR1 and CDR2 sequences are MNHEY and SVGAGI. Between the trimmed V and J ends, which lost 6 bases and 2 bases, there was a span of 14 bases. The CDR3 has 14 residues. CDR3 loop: CASSYRQKPYEQYF. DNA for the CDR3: TGTGCCAGCAGCTACCGACAGAAACCCTACGAGCAGTACTTC.

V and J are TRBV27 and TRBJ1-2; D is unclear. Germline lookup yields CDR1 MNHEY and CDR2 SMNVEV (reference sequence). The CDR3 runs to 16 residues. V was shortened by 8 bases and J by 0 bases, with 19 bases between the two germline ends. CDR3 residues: CASSHSRLSTNYGYTF. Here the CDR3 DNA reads TGTGCCAGCTCCCATAGCCGGCTTTCGACTAACTATGGCTACACCTTC.

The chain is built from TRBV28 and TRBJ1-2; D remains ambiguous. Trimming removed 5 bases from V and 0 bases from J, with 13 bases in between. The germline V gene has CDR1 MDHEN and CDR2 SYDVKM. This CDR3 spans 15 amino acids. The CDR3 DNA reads TGTGCCAGCAGTCCAGGCTCGGGCGCTAACTATGGCTACACCTTC. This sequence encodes CASSPGSGANYGYTF.

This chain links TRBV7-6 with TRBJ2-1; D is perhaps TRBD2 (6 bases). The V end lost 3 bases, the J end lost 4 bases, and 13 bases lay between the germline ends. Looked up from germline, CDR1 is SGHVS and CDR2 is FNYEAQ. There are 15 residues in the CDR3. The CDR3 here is CASSFVQGGYNEQFF. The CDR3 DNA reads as TGTGCCAGCAGCTTTGTGCAGGGAGGTTACAATGAGCAGTTCTTC.